This T cell receptor beta chain was identified in a study of cytomegalovirus exposure and HLA in healthy donors. Per the germline V gene, CDR1 is MNHNS and CDR2 is SASEGT. Trimming cost V 2 bases and J 8 bases; bases outside gene matches: 13. The CDR3 has 17 residues. On this clone: Its antigen is currently unknown.

PCR primers comprised 60 Vbeta and 13 Jbeta primers. Only in-frame clones appear in the TCRdb table, and some are missing; sequencing was by immunoSEQ multiplex PCR. The repertoire consists of hundreds of thousands of clones, with just under 70% occurring once and the leading ten covering about 3%. Findings of the study overall: Rare TCR sequences predominated, though certain public TCRs were found in many donors.

The gene calls are TRBV6-1 and TRBJ1-4, with 8 nucleotides matching TRBD1. Sequencing used PBMCs. The TCR comes from a man aged 35 to 55 in good health and CMV-seropositive. The CDR3 loop is CASSESSAGGRKEKLFF. CDR3 bases: TGTGCCAGCAGTGAATCTTCTGCAGGGGGCAGAAAGGAAAAACTGTTTTTT.